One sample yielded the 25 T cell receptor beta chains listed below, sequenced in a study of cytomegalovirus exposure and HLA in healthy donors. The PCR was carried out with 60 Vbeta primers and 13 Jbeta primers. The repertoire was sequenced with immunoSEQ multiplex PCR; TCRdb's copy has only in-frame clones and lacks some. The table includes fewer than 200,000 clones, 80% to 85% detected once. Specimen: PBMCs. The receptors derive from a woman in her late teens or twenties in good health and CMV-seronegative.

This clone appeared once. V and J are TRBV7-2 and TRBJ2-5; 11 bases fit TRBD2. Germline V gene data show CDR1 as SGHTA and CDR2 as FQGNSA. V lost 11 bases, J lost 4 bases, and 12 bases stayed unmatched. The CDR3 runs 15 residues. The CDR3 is CACSRVAGGGETQYF. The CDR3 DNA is TGTGCCTGTTCGAGGGTAGCGGGAGGGGGAGAGACCCAGTACTTC.

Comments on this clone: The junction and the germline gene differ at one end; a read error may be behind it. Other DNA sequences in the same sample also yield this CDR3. CDR3 region: CASSIQPDIRYSWPQHF. CDR3 DNA sequence: TGTGCTAGCAGTATTCAACCGGACATAAGGTATTCATGGCCCCAGCATTTT. J is TRBJ1-5 and V is TRBV28; tentatively, D is TRBD1 (5 bases). This CDR3 contains 17 residues. Per the germline V gene, CDR1 is MDHEN and CDR2 is SYDVKM.

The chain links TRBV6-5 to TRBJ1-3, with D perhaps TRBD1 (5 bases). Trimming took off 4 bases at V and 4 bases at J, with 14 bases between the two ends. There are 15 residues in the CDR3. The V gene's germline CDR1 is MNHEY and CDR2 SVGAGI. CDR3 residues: CASSSPGRFGNTIYF. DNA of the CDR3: TGTGCCAGCAGTTCCCCAGGGAGGTTCGGAAACACCATATATTTT.

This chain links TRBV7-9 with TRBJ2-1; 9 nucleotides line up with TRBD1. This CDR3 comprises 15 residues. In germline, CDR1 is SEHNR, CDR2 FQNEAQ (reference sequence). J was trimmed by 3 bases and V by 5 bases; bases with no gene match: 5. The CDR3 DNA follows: TGTGCCAGCAGCGAGGGACAGGGAGACTACAATGAGCAGTTCTTC. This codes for CASSEGQGDYNEQFF.

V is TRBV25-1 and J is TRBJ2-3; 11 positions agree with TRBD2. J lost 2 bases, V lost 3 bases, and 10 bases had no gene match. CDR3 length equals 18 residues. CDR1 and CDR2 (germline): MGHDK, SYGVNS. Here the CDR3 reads CASSDYLRTSGSTDTQYF. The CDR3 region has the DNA TGTGCCAGCAGTGATTACCTTCGGACTAGCGGGTCCACAGATACGCAGTATTTT.

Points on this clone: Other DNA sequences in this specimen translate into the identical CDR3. Here the CDR3 DNA reads TGTGCCAGCGGAACGGACAGGCGCTGCTCCTACGAGCAGTACGTC. Amino acid sequence: CASGTDRRCSYEQYV. This sequence joins TRBV27 and TRBJ2-7; 7 nucleotides line up with TRBD1. The CDR3 extends over 15 amino acids. Unmatched junction bases numbered 10, after V lost 8 bases and J lost 0 bases. CDR1 MNHEY and CDR2 SMNVEV come from the germline V gene (reference sequence).

The CDR3 spells CASSQVQGSNYGYTF. CDR3 coding DNA: TGCGCCAGCAGCCAAGTTCAGGGGTCTAACTATGGCTACACCTTC. The chain combines TRBV4-3 with TRBJ1-2, with a weak D call TRBD1 (6 bases). The V gene lost 1 base and the J gene lost 0 bases, with 9 bases spanning the gap. This CDR3 has 15 amino acids. Germline V gene sequence: CDR1 LGHNA, CDR2 YSLEER.

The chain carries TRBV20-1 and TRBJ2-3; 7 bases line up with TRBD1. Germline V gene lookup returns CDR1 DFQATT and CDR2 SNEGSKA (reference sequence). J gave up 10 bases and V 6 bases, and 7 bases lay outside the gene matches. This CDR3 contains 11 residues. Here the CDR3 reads CSAMGTASQYF. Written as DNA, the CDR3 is TGCAGTGCAATGGGGACAGCGTCGCAGTATTTT.

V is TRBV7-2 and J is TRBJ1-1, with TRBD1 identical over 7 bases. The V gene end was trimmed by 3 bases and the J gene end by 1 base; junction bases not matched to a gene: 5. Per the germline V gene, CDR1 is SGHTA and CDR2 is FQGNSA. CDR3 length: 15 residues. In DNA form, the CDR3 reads TGTGCCAGCAGCTTGGTCCAGGGGGGGAACACTGAAGCTTTCTTT. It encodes CASSLVQGGNTEAFF.

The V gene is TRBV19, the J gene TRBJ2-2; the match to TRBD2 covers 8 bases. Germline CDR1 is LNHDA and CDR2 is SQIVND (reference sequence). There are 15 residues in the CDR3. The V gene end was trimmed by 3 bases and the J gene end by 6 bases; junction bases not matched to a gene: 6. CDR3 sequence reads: CASSILEAGAGELFF. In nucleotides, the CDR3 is TGTGCCAGTAGTATTCTGGAAGCGGGAGCCGGGGAGCTGTTTTTT. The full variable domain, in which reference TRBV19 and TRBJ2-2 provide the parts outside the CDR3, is DGGITQSPKYLFRKEGQNVTLSCEQNLNHDAMYWYRQDPGQGLRLIYYSQIVNDFQKGDIAEGYSVSREKKESFPLTVTSAQKNPTAFYLCASSILEAGAGELFFGEGSRLTVL.

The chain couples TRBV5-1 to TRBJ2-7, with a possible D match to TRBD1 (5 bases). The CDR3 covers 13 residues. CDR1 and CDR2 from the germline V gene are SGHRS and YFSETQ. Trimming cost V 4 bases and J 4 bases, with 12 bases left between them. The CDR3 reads CASSEGAAYEQYV. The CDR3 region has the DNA TGCGCCAGCAGCGAAGGGGCAGCTTACGAGCAGTACGTC.

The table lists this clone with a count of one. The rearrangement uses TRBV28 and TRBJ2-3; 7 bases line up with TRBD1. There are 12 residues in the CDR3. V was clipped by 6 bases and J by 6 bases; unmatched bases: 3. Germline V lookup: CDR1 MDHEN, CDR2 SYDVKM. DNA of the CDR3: TGTGCCAGCAGAGACAGGGTGGATACGCAGTATTTT. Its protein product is CASRDRVDTQYF.

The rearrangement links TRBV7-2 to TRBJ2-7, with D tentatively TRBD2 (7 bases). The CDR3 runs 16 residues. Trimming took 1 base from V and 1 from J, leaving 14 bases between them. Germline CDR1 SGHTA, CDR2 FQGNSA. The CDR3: CASSLDRASGSYEQYV. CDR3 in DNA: TGTGCCAGCAGCTTAGACAGGGCTAGCGGATCCTACGAGCAGTACGTC.

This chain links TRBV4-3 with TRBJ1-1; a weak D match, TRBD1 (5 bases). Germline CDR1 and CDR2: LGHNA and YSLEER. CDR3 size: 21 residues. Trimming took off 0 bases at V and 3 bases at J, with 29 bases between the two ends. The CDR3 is CASSQDSQAGRDGILDTEAFF. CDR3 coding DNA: TGCGCCAGCAGCCAAGATAGTCAAGCAGGCAGGGATGGGATCCTGGACACTGAAGCTTTCTTT.

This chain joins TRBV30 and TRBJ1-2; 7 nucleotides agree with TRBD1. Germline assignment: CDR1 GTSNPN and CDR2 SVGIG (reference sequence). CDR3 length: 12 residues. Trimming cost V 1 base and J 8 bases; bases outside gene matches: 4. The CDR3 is CAWSGQGGGYTF. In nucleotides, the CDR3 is TGTGCCTGGAGTGGACAGGGAGGCGGCTACACCTTC.

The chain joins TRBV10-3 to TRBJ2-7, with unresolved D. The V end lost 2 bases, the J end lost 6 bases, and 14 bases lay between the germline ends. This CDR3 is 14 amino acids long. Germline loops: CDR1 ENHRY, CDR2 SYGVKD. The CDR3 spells CAISEVPNVAEQYV. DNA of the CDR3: TGTGCCATCAGTGAGGTCCCGAATGTAGCCGAGCAGTACGTC.

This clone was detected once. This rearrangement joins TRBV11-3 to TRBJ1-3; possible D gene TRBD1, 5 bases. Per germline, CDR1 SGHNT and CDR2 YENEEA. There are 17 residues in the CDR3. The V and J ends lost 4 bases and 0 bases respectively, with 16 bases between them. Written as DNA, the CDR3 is TGTGCCAGCAGCTATCAAGGCCCTAGGGGCTCTGGAAACACCATATATTTT. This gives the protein CASSYQGPRGSGNTIYF.

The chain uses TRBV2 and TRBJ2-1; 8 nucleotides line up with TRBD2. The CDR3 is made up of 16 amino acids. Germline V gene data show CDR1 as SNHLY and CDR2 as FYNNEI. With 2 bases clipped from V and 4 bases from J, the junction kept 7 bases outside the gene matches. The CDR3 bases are TGTGCCAGCAGTGAATGGGCGGCTAGCGGGTACAATGAGCAGTTCTTC. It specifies CASSEWAASGYNEQFF.

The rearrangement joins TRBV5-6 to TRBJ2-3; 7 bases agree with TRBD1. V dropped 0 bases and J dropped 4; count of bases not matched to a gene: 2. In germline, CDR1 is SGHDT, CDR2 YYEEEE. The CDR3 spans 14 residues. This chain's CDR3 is CASSLGQGSDTQYF. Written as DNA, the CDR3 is TGTGCCAGCAGCTTGGGACAGGGTTCAGATACGCAGTATTTT.

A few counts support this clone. CDR3 nucleotides: TGCGCCAGCAGCCACGGAGGCTCCTACAATGAGCAGTTCTTC. The encoded protein is CASSHGGSYNEQFF. V gene TRBV4-3 combines with J gene TRBJ2-1; D is possibly TRBD2 (5 bases). Between the trimmed V and J ends, which lost 3 bases and 0 bases, there was a span of 6 bases. CDR1 and CDR2 from the germline V gene are LGHNA and YSLEER. The CDR3 sequence is 14 residues long.

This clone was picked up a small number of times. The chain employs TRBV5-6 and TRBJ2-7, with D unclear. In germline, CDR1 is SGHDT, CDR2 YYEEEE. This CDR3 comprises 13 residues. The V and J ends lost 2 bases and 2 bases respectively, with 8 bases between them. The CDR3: CASSFPGAYEQYV. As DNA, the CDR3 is TGTGCCAGCAGCTTTCCCGGAGCCTACGAGCAGTACGTC.

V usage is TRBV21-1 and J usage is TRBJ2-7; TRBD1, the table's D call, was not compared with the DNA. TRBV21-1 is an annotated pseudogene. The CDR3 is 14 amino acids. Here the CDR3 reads CASSKVFRQYEQYF. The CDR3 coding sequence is TGTGCCAGCAGCAAAGTTTTCAGGCAATACGAGCAGTACTTC.

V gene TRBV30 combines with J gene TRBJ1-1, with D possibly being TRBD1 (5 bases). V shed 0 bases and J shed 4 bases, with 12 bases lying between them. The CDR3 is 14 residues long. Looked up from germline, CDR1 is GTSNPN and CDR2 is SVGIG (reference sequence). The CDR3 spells CAWSVPGSFTEAFF. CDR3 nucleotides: TGTGCCTGGAGTGTGCCAGGGTCTTTCACTGAAGCTTTCTTT.

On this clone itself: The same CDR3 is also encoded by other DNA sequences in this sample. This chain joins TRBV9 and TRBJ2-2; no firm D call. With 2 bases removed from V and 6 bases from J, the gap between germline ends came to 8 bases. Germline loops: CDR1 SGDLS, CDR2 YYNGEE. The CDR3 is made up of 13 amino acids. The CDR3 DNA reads TGTGCCAGCAGCGTCGGAGTCTCCGGGGAGCTGTTTTTT. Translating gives CASSVGVSGELFF.

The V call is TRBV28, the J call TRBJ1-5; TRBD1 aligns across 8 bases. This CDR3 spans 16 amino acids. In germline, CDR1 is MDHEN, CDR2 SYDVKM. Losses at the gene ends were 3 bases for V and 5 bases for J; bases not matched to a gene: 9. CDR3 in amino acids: CASSLAGGLHDQPQHF. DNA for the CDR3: TGTGCCAGCAGTTTGGCAGGGGGCTTACACGATCAGCCCCAGCATTTT.